This TCR beta chain was documented in a study of cytomegalovirus exposure and HLA in healthy donors. About this clone: Its specificity is not known.

V lost 5 bases and J lost 1, with 11 bases in between. CDR1 and CDR2 from the germline V gene are MRHNA and SNTAGT. This CDR3 region has 14 residues. A multiplex PCR was run with 60 Vbeta primers and 13 Jbeta primers. TCRdb's copy holds only in-frame clones and misses some; the assay was immunoSEQ multiplex PCR. The data show under 200,000 clones, 65% to 85% seen once. Study results and limitations: Judged likely to be a sequencing artifact was a cluster of highly shared sequence variants.

The clonotype was recovered from a male donor in good health and CMV-seropositive. The V gene is TRBV6-4, the J gene TRBJ1-1; D is unresolved. Sequencing input: PBMCs. The CDR3 DNA is TGTGCCAGCAGTCCCGGGTACGGGAACACTGAAGCTTTCTTT. It specifies CASSPGYGNTEAFF.